This T cell receptor (beta chain) was recovered during a study of shared clonotypes between healthy human individuals. Note on this clone: This sample includes further DNA sequences coding for the same CDR3.

There are 14 residues in the CDR3. Germline V gene lookup returns CDR1 SGHTA and CDR2 FQGNSA. With 1 base removed from V and 2 bases from J, the gap between germline ends came to 9 bases. Here immunoSEQ multiplex PCR was the method, and the copy in TCRdb shows in-frame clones only, minus some. Here the sample spans millions of clones, approximately 94% being singletons. Only CD45RO-negative cells positively selected for CCR7 counted as naive CD8 cells, so terminally differentiated effector memory CD45RA+ cells were excluded. Each sample came from a Caucasian adult donor living in Nashville, Tennessee.

The receptor comes from a man aged 18 to 30 in good health. Specimen: naive CD8+ T cells sorted from blood. This chain joins TRBV7-2 and TRBJ2-7, with unresolved D. The CDR3, as DNA: TGTGCCAGCAGCTTAGGGGGAATCACCTACGAGCAGTACTTC. Translated, it gives CASSLGGITYEQYF. Combining the CDR3 with reference TRBV7-2 and TRBJ2-7 gives the whole variable domain GAGVSQSPSNKVTEKGKDVELRCDPISGHTALYWYRQSLGQGLEFLIYFQGNSAPDKSGLPSDRFSAERTGGSVSTLTIQRTQQEDSAVYLCASSLGGITYEQYFGPGTRLTVT.